This TCR beta chain was recorded in a study of CD8 T cells in Susac syndrome. With random hexamers, reverse transcription was performed on about 0.5 to 1 ug of RNA. TCRdb independently ran MiXCR on the immunoSEQ multiplex PCR reads; one entry per CDR3 protein. This sample has approximately 200,000 distinct CDR3 sequences, with about 95% found just once. The CDR3 is 12 residues long. This clonotype was found once. The TCR was taken from a human donor with multiple sclerosis. V is TRBV21-1 and J is TRBJ1-1; TRBD1, the table's D call, lacks a check against the DNA. TRBV21-1 is deemed a pseudogene. Sequenced material: CD4+ T cells from PBMCs. The CDR3 sequence is CASSKGTAQAFF. CDR3 DNA: TGTGCCAGCAGCAAAGGGACAGCCCAAGCTTTCTTT.